This TCR beta chain was captured by sequencing in a study of T-cell memory formation after mild COVID-19. There are a few counts of this clonotype. Antigen unknown. Each CDR3 protein is one row after TCRdb ran MiXCR on the 5' RACE reads. The table includes some 320,000 distinct CDR3 sequences, approximately 15% detected once. Overall study findings and caveats: Specificity for SARS-CoV-2 was not confirmed among the second-wave clones peaking on day 37.

V lost 7 bases, J lost 3 bases, and 11 bases lay in between. The length of the CDR3 is 13 residues. The source is a young man who had mild COVID-19 (a few samples of this study predate the infection). Cell type and time point are not known. The gene calls are TRBV12-3 or TRBV12-4 and TRBJ2-3; D call uncertain. The sequenced sample consisted of PBMCs or a T cell subset sorted from them (not recorded which). CDR3 nucleotides: TGTGCCAGCACGTTAGCAACTACAGATACGCAGTATTTT. Translated, it gives CASTLATTDTQYF.